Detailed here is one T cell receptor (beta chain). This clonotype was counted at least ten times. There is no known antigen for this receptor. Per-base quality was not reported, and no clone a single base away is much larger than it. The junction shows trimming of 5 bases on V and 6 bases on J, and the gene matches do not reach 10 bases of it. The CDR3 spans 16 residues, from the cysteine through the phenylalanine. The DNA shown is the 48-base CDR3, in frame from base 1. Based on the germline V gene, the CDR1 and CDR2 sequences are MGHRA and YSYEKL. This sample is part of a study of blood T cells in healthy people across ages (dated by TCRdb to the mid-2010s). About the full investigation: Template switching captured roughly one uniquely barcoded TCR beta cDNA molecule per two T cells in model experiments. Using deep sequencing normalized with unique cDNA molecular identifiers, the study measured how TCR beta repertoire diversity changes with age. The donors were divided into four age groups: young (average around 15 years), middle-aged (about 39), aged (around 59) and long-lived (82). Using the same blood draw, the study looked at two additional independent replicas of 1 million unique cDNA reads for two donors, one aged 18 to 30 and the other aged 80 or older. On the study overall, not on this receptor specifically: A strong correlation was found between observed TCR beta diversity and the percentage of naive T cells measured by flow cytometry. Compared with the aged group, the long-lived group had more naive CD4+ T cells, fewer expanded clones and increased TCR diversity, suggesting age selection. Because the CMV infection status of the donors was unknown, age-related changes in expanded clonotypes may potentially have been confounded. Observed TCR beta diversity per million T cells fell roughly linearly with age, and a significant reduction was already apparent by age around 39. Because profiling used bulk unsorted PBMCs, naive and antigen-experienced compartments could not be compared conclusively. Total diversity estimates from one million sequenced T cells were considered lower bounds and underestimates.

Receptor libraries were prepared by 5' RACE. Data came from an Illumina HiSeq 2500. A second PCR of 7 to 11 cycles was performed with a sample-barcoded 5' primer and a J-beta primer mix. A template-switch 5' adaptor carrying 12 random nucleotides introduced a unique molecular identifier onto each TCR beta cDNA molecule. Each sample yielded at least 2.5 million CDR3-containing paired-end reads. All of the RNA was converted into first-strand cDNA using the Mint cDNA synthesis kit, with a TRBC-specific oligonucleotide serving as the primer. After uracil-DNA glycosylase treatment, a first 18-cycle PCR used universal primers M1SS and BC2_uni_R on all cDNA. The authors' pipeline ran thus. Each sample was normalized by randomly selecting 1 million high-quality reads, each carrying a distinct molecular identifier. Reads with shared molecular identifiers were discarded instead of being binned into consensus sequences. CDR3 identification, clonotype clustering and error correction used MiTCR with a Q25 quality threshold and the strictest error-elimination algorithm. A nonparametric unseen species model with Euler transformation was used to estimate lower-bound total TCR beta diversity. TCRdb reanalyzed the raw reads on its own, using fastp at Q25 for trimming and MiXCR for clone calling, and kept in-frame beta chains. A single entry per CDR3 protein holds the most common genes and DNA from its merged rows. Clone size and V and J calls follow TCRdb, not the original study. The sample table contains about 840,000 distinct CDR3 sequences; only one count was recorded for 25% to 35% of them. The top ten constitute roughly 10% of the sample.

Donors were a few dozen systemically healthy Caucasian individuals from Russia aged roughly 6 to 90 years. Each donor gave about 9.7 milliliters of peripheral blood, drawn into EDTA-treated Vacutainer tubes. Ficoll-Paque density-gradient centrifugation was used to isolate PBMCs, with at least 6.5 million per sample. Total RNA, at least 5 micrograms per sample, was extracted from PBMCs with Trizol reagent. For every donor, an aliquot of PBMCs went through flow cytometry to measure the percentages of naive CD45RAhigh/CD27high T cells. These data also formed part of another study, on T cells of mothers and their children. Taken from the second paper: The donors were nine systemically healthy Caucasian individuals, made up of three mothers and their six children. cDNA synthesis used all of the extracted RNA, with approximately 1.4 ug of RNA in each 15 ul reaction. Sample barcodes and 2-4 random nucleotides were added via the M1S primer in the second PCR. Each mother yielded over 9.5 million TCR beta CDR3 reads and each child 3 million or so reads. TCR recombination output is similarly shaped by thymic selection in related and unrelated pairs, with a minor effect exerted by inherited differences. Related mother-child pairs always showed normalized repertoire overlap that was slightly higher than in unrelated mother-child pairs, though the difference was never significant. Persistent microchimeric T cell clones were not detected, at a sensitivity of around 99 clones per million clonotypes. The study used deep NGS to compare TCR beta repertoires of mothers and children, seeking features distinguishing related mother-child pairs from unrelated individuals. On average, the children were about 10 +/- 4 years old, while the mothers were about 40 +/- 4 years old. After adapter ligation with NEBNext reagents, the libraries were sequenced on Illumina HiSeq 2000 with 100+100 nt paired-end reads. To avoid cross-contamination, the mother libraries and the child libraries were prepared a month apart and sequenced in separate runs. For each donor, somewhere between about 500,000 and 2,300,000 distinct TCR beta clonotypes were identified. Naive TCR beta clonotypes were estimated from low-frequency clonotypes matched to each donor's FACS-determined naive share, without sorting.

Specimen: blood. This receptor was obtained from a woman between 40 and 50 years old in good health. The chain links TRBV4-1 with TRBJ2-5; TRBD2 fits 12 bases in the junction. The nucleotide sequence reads TGCGCCAGCAGCGGACGGACTAGCGGGGAAGGAAAGACCCAGTACTTC. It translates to CASSGRTSGEGKTQYF.